The entry below gives a single T cell receptor (beta chain) sequence along with its context. This record belongs to a study of blood T cell repertoires in COVID-19. As for the study in general: Italy, Spain and the United States were the sources of the convalescent and acute COVID-19 samples. PBMCs, B-cell-depleted T cells, or T cells provided the cDNA or gDNA that made up the material.

Clones were read by immunoSEQ multiplex PCR, and TCRdb kept only the in-frame ones, dropping some. The sample contains about 190,000 clones, around four fifths of which appear only once. Sequencing input: peripheral blood. This clonotype was obtained from a human donor in a cohort sampled during active COVID-19.

The CDR3 is CASSETGITSGNTIYF. CDR3 bases: TGTGCCAGCAGTGAGACAGGCATAACCTCTGGAAACACCATATATTTT. V usage is TRBV2 and J usage is TRBJ1-3; tentative D call: TRBD1 (6 bases). V gave up 3 bases and J gave up 0 bases, with 12 bases separating them. Per germline, CDR1 SNHLY and CDR2 FYNNEI. This CDR3 region has 16 residues.